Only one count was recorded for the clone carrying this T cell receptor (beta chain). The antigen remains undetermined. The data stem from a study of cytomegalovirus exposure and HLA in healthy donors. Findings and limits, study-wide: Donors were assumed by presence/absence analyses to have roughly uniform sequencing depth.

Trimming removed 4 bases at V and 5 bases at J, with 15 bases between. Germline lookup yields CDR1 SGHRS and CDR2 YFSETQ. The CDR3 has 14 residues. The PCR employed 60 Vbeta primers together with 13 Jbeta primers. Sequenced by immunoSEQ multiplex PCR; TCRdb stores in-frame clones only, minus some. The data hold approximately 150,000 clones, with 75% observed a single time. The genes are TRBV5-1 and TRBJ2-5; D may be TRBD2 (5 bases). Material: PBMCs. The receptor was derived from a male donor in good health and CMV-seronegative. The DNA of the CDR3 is TGCGCCAGCAGCCCGGGCGAGGGTAGGGAGACCCAGTACTTC. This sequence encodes CASSPGEGRETQYF.